The 8 T cell receptor beta chains listed next were all sequenced from one sample in a study of T cell repertoires in cytomegalovirus infection. TCRdb recomputed calls from the reads with MiXCR, one row per CDR3 protein. This sample has around 450,000 distinct CDR3 sequences; approximately 11% occur once, and the top ten carry about a tenth. The specimen was PBMCs. All receptors come from a human donor in good health (CMV status not recorded). Some clones in this sample may be carry-over from other donors' samples.

This clonotype was recorded at least ten times. This rearrangement joins TRBV29-1 to TRBJ1-1, with TRBD1 as a possible D gene (5 bases). CDR1 and CDR2 (germline): SQVTM, ANQGSEA. Trimming took off 1 base at V and 8 bases at J, with 8 bases between the two ends. The CDR3 covers 11 residues. The CDR3 protein is CSVEGGREAFF. For the CDR3, the DNA is TGCAGCGTTGAAGGGGGCAGGGAAGCTTTCTTT.

This clonotype was found many times. The chain links TRBV14 to TRBJ1-2; D not resolved. The CDR3 runs 13 residues. V was shortened by 0 bases and J by 7 bases, with 9 bases between the two germline ends. CDR1 is SGHDN and CDR2 is FVKESK in the germline V gene. The CDR3 reads CASSQEGPLGYTF. DNA for the CDR3: TGTGCCAGCAGCCAAGAAGGGCCCCTTGGCTACACCTTC.

Ten or more counts support this clonotype. V usage is TRBV12-3 or TRBV12-4 and J usage is TRBJ2-3; TRBD1 is a possible D gene (8 bases). This CDR3 has 15 residues. Deletions cut 6 bases from V and 3 bases from J, with 16 bases between. The CDR3 nucleotides are TGTGCCAGCAGACAAGACAGGGGAGGGACAGATACGCAGTATTTT. Translated: CASRQDRGGTDTQYF.

This clonotype turned up a few times. The rearrangement uses TRBV5-1 and TRBJ2-4; 8 nucleotides align to TRBD1. This CDR3 spans 15 amino acids. Trimming took 5 bases from V and 8 from J; bases not matched to a gene: 12. Germline CDR1 and CDR2: SGHRS and YFSETQ. The CDR3 bases are TGCGCCAGCAGACCCCCGGGACAGGTTACGGACATTCAGTACTTC. Protein product: CASRPPGQVTDIQYF. Supplemented by reference TRBV5-1 and TRBJ2-4, the full variable domain reads KAGVTQTPRYLIKTRGQQVTLSCSPISGHRSVSWYQQTPGQGLQFLFEYFSETQRNKGNFPGRFSGRQFSNSRSEMNVSTLELGDSALYLCASRPPGQVTDIQYFGAGTRLSVL.

This clonotype has a count of ten or more. This sequence joins TRBV2 and TRBJ2-2, with D possibly being TRBD1 (5 bases). Germline V gene lookup returns CDR1 SNHLY and CDR2 FYNNEI. The CDR3 length is 14 residues. V lost 4 bases to trimming and J lost 5 bases, with 11 bases between them. CDR3 nucleotide sequence: TGTGCCAGCAGTGTAGGGGTGGAGACCGGGGAGCTGTTTTTT. Protein: CASSVGVETGELFF.

This clonotype was recorded many times. The rearrangement uses TRBV4-2 and TRBJ2-6; D ambiguous. The CDR3 sequence is 15 residues long. The germline V and J ends were trimmed by 1 base and 4 bases, with 8 bases remaining between them. Per germline, CDR1 LGHNA and CDR2 YNFKEQ. CDR3 sequence (DNA): TGTGCCAGCAGCCAAGCAGGCTCCGGGGCCAACGTCCTGACTTTC. Amino acids: CASSQAGSGANVLTF.

This clonotype was seen only once. The chain is built from TRBV18 and TRBJ1-1, with unresolved D. The CDR3 extends over 14 amino acids. Germline V gene sequence: CDR1 KGHSH, CDR2 LQKENI. V lost 0 bases to trimming and J lost 3 bases, with 8 bases between them. The CDR3 region has the DNA TGTGCCAGCTCACCACCGGGGTTGTACACTGAAGCTTTCTTT. Translated: CASSPPGLYTEAFF. The whole variable domain, filled in from reference TRBV18 and TRBJ1-1, reads NAGVMQNPRHLVRRRGQEARLRCSPMKGHSHVYWYRQLPEEGLKFMVYLQKENIIDESGMPKERFSAEFPKEGPSILRIQQVVRGDSAAYFCASSPPGLYTEAFFGQGTRLTVV.

The J gene is TRBJ1-1, the V gene TRBV14; 10 positions match TRBD1. The germline CDR1 and CDR2 sequences are SGHDN and FVKESK. There are 12 residues in the CDR3. After removal of 4 bases from V and 10 bases from J, the junction contained 3 bases not matched to a gene. The CDR3 sequence is CASSLWTGGAFF. In nucleotides, the CDR3 is TGTGCCAGCAGCCTGTGGACAGGGGGAGCTTTCTTT. The full variable domain, completed using reference TRBV14 and TRBJ1-1, is EAGVTQFPSHSVIEKGQTVTLRCDPISGHDNLYWYRRVMGKEIKFLLHFVKESKQDESGMPNNRFLAERTGGTYSTLKVQPAELEDSGVYFCASSLWTGGAFFGQGTRLTVV.